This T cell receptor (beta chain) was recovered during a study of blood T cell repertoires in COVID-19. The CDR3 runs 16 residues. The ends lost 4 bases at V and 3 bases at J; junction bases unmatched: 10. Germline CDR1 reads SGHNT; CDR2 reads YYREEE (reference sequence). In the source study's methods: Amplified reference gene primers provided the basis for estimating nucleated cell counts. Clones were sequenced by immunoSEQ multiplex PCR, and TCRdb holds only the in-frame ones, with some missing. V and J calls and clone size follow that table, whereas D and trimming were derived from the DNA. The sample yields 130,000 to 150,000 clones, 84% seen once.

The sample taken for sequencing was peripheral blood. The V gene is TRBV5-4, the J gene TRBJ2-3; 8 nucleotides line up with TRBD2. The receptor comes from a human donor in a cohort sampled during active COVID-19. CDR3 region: CASSRRSGGPTDTQYF. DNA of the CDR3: TGTGCCAGCAGCCGACGATCGGGGGGGCCGACAGATACGCAGTATTTT.